The T cell receptor beta chain described here comes from a study of OX40 agonist ivuxolimab in advanced cancers. On this clone: In the same sample, other DNA sequences code for this CDR3.

The CDR3 consists of 14 residues. Germline values: CDR1 SNHLY, CDR2 FYNNEI. Deletions cut 1 base from V and 1 base from J, with 5 bases between. The protocol was immunoSEQ multiplex PCR, while the TCRdb copy is restricted to in-frame clones and leaves out a portion. The repertoire has about 80,000 clones, nearly 95% of them found once; the top ten carry approximately 10%. This specimen was CD4+ or CD8+ T cells sorted from blood, taken in a trial of the OX40 agonist ivuxolimab. The chain joins TRBV2 to TRBJ1-5; D is uncertain. This sequence originates from an adult with an advanced solid tumor such as melanoma, head and neck, liver or kidney cancer. CDR3 in amino acids: CASSEGDSNQPQHF. In DNA form, the CDR3 reads TGTGCCAGCAGTGAAGGTGACAGCAATCAGCCCCAGCATTTT.